The 9 T cell receptor beta chains given below trace back to one sample, sequenced in a study of cytomegalovirus exposure and HLA in healthy donors (dated by TCRdb to 2015 to 2018). The library was obtained by the immunoSEQ multiplex PCR assay. The multiplex PCR relied on a mix of 60 forward primers for TCR Vbeta segments and 13 reverse primers for TCR Jbeta segments. Not all clones reach the TCRdb copy of this immuneACCESS table, which keeps in-frame sequences only. Checked studies attribute under half of the gap to unresolved V genes and leave the rest unexplained. This sample's table has entries for about 150,000 clones. The top ten constitute around 1.6% of the sample. Sequenced: PBMCs. These receptors were collected from a woman in her forties or fifties in good health and CMV-seronegative.

The V call is TRBV11-2, the J call TRBJ1-2, with a possible D match to TRBD1 (5 bases). V was clipped by 4 bases and J by 3 bases, with 15 bases between them. CDR1 SGHAT and CDR2 FQNNGV come from the germline V gene. The CDR3 extends over 15 amino acids. Written as DNA, the CDR3 is TGTGCCAGCAGCTCCGGGACTGCGGATTACTATGGCTACACCTTC. Translation: CASSSGTADYYGYTF.

V gene TRBV27 combines with J gene TRBJ2-7; 8 nucleotides align to TRBD1. V lost 5 bases to trimming and J lost 5 bases; unmatched junction nucleotides: 8. The germline V gene encodes CDR1 MNHEY and CDR2 SMNVEV (reference sequence). The CDR3 consists of 14 residues. CDR3 sequence reads: CASSLYGQGNEQYF. The CDR3, as DNA: TGTGCCAGCAGTCTTTATGGACAGGGAAACGAGCAGTACTTC.

The V and J genes are TRBV6-6 and TRBJ2-4; a weak D match, TRBD2 (5 bases). Germline V gene sequence: CDR1 MNHNY, CDR2 SVGAGI (reference sequence). This CDR3 spans 14 amino acids. Trimming took off 8 bases at V and 0 bases at J, with 11 bases between the two ends. As DNA, the CDR3 is TGTGCCAGCCGGGGTGGTCTAGCCAAAAACATTCAGTACTTC. Its translation: CASRGGLAKNIQYF.

The CDR3 is CASNHRGVKEKLFF. The DNA for the CDR3 is TGTGCCAGCAACCACAGGGGAGTTAAGGAAAAACTGTTTTTT. The chain recombines TRBV7-2 with TRBJ1-4; 7 bases align to TRBD1. Germline values: CDR1 SGHTA, CDR2 FQGNSA. J gave up 8 bases and V 7 bases, and 10 bases lay outside the gene matches. This CDR3 spans 14 amino acids. Based on the CDR3 plus reference TRBV7-2 and TRBJ1-4, the full variable domain is GAGVSQSPSNKVTEKGKDVELRCDPISGHTALYWYRQSLGQGLEFLIYFQGNSAPDKSGLPSDRFSAERTGGSVSTLTIQRTQQEDSAVYLCASNHRGVKEKLFFGSGTQLSVL.

This chain connects TRBV5-6 to TRBJ1-5; D unresolved. The CDR3 contains 13 residues. In germline, CDR1 is SGHDT, CDR2 YYEEEE. V lost 0 bases and J 9 bases, leaving 10 bases between the germline ends. The chain's CDR3 is CASSLGTLGPQHF. CDR3 sequence (DNA): TGTGCCAGCAGCTTGGGGACTCTCGGGCCCCAGCATTTT. The full variable domain, in which reference TRBV5-6 and TRBJ1-5 provide the parts outside the CDR3, is DAGVTQSPTHLIKTRGQQVTLRCSPKSGHDTVSWYQQALGQGPQFIFQYYEEEERQRGNFPDRFSGHQFPNYSSELNVNALLLGDSALYLCASSLGTLGPQHFGDGTRLSIL.

The chain is built from TRBV4-3 and TRBJ1-4; possibly TRBD1 for D (6 bases). The CDR3 loop spans 17 amino acids. Trimming pared 0 bases from V and 4 bases from J, leaving 15 bases between. Germline V gives CDR1 LGHNA, CDR2 YSLEER. CDR3 residues: CASSQESPDSLNEKLFF. The CDR3 DNA sequence: TGCGCCAGCAGCCAAGAAAGTCCGGACAGTCTTAATGAAAAACTGTTTTTT.

The chain couples TRBV25-1 to TRBJ2-5; 8 bases are shared with TRBD1. The last part of the DNA fits TRBJ2-7 better; the J call may be wrong. Germline-derived CDR1 and CDR2 are MGHDK and SYGVNS. The CDR3 totals 17 residues. CDR3 nucleotides: TGTGCCAGCAGTGAATTAGGACAGGGTAGGAGCTCCTACGAGCAGTACTTC. Translated, it gives CASSELGQGRSSYEQYF.

The V and J genes are TRBV7-9 and TRBJ2-1; possible D gene TRBD2, 6 bases. The CDR3 covers 14 residues. The germline V gene encodes CDR1 SEHNR and CDR2 FQNEAQ (reference sequence). V lost 5 bases, J lost 5 bases, and 13 bases lay in between. CDR3 sequence reads: CASSLRDSDNEQFF. For the CDR3, the DNA is TGTGCCAGCAGCCTTAGGGACTCGGACAATGAGCAGTTCTTC. Based on the CDR3 plus reference TRBV7-9 and TRBJ2-1, the full variable domain is DTGVSQNPRHKITKRGQNVTFRCDPISEHNRLYWYRQTLGQGPEFLTYFQNEAQLEKSRLLSDRFSAERPKGSFSTLEIQRTEQGDSAMYLCASSLRDSDNEQFFGPGTRLTVL.

V usage is TRBV9 and J usage is TRBJ1-3; D not resolved. Germline CDR1 SGDLS, CDR2 YYNGEE. The CDR3 has 17 residues. V was pared by 0 bases and J by 0 bases, with 13 bases between. The CDR3 region has the DNA TGTGCCAGCAGCGTAGCTACGGTACAGAGCTCTGGAAACACCATATATTTT. Its protein is CASSVATVQSSGNTIYF. Complete variable domain (other parts from reference TRBV9 and TRBJ1-3): DSGVTQTPKHLITATGQRVTLRCSPRSGDLSVYWYQQSLDQGLQFLIQYYNGEERAKGNILERFSAQQFPDLHSELNLSSLELGDSALYFCASSVATVQSSGNTIYFGEGSWLTVV.